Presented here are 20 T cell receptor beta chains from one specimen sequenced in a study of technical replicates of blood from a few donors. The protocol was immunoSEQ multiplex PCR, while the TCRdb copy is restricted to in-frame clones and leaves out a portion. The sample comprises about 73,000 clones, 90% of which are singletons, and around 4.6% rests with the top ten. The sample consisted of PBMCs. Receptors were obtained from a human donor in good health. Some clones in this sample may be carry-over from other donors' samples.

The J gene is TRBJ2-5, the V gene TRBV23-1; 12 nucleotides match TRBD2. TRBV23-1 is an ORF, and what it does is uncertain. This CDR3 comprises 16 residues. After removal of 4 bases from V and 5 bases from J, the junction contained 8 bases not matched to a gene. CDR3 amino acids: CASSPASGRARETQYF. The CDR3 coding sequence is TGCGCCAGCAGTCCTGCTAGCGGGAGGGCCCGGGAGACCCAGTACTTC.

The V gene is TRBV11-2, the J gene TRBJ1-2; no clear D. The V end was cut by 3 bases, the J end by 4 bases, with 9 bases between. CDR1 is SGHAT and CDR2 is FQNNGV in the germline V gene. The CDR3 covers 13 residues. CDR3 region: CASSFKGGYGYTF. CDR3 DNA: TGTGCCAGCAGCTTTAAGGGAGGCTATGGCTACACCTTC.

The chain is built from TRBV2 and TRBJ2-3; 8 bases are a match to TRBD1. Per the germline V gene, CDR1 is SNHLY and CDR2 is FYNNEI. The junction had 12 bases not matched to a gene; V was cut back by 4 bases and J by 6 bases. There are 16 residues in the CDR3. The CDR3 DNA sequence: TGTGCCAGCAGTGGACAGGGGATTCAGAATGGGGATACGCAGTATTTT. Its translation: CASSGQGIQNGDTQYF. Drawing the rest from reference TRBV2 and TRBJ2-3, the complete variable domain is EPEVTQTPSHQVTQMGQEVILRCVPISNHLYFYWYRQILGQKVEFLVSFYNNEISEKSEIFDDQFSVERPDGSNFTLKIRSTKLEDSAMYFCASSGQGIQNGDTQYFGPGTRLTVL.

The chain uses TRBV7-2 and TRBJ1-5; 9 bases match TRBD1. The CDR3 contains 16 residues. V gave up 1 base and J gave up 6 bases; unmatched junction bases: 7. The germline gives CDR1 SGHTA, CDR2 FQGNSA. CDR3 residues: CASSLGTTGGGQPQHF. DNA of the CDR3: TGTGCCAGCAGCTTAGGGACAACAGGGGGCGGTCAGCCCCAGCATTTT.

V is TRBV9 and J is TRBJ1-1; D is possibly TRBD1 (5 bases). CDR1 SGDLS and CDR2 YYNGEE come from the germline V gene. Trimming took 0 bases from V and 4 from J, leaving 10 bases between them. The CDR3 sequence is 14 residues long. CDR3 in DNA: TGTGCCAGCAGCGTAGACCTGGGGGGCACTGAAGCTTTCTTT. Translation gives CASSVDLGGTEAFF.

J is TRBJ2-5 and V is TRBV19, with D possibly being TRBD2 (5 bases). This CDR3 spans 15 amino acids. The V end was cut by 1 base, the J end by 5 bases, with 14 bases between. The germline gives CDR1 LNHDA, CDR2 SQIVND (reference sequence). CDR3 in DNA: TGTGCCAGTAGTATAGGAGGTCGGGGTAGGGAGACCCAGTACTTC. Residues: CASSIGGRGRETQYF.

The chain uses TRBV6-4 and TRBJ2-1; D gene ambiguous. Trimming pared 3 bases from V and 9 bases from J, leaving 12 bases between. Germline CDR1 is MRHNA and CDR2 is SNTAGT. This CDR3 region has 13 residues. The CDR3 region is CASSDSSPTEQFF. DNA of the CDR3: TGTGCCAGCAGTGATTCATCCCCTACTGAGCAGTTCTTC.

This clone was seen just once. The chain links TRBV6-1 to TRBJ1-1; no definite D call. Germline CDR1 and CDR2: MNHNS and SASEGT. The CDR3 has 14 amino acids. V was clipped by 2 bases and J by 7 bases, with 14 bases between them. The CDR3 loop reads CASSESLSRSEAFF. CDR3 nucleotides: TGTGCCAGCAGTGAATCATTGAGTCGGAGTGAAGCTTTCTTT.

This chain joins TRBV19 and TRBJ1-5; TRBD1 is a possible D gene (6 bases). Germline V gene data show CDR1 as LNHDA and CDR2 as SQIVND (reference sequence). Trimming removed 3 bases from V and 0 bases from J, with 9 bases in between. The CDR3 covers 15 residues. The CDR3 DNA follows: TGTGCCAGTAGTATCTCAGGGGATAGCAATCAGCCCCAGCATTTT. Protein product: CASSISGDSNQPQHF. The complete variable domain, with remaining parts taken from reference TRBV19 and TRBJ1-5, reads DGGITQSPKYLFRKEGQNVTLSCEQNLNHDAMYWYRQDPGQGLRLIYYSQIVNDFQKGDIAEGYSVSREKKESFPLTVTSAQKNPTAFYLCASSISGDSNQPQHFGDGTRLSIL.

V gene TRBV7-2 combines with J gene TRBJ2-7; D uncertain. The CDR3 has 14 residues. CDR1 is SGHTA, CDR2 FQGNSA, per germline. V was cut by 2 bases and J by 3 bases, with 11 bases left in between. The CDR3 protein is CASSLLGEDYEQYF. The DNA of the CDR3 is TGTGCCAGCAGCTTATTGGGTGAGGACTACGAGCAGTACTTC.

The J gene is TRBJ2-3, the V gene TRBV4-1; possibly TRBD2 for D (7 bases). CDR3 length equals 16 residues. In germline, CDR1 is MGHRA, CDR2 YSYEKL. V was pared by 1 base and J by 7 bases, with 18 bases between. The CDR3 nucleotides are TGCGCCAGCAGCCAAGCAACGGGGGGCCCCCAGCATACGCAGTATTTT. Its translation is CASSQATGGPQHTQYF.

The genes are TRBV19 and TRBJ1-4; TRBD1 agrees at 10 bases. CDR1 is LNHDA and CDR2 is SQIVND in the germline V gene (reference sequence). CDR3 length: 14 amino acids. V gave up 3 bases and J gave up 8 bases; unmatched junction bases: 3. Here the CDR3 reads CASSIGTGVEKLFF. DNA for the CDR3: TGTGCCAGTAGTATCGGGACAGGGGTAGAAAAACTGTTTTTT.

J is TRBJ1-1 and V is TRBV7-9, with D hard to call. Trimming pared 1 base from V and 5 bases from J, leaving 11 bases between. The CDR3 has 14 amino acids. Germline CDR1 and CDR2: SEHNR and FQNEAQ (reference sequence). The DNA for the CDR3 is TGTGCCAGCAGCTTAGTCGCCTTGAGGACTGAAGCTTTCTTT. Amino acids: CASSLVALRTEAFF.

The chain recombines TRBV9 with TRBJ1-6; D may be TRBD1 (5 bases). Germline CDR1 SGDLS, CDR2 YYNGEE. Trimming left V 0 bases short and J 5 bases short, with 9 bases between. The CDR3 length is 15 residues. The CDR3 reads CASSVEGRDNSPLHF. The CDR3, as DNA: TGTGCCAGCAGCGTAGAGGGCAGGGATAATTCACCCCTCCACTTT.

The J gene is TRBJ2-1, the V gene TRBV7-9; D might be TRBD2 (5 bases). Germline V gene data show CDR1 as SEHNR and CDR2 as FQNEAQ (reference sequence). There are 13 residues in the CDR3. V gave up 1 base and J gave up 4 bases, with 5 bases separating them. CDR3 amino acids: CASSLGRYNEQFF. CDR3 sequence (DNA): TGTGCCAGCAGCTTAGGGAGGTACAATGAGCAGTTCTTC.

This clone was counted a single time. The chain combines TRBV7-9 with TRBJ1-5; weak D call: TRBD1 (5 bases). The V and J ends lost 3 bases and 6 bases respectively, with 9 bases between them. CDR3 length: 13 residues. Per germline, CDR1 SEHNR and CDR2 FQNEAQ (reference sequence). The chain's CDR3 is CASSFQGGQPQHF. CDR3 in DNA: TGTGCCAGCAGCTTCCAGGGAGGTCAGCCCCAGCATTTT. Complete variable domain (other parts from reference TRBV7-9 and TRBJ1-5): DTGVSQNPRHKITKRGQNVTFRCDPISEHNRLYWYRQTLGQGPEFLTYFQNEAQLEKSRLLSDRFSAERPKGSFSTLEIQRTEQGDSAMYLCASSFQGGQPQHFGDGTRLSIL.

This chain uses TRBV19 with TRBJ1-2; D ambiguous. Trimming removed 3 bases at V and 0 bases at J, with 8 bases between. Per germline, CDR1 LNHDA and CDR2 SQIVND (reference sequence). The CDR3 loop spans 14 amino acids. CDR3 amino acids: CASSIAVSNYGYTF. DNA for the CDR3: TGTGCCAGTAGTATCGCAGTATCTAACTATGGCTACACCTTC.

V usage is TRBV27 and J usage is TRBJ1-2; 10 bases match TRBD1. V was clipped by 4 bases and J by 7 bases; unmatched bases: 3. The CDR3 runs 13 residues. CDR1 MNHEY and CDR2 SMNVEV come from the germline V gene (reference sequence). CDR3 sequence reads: CASSSTGGLGYTF. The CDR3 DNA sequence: TGTGCCAGCAGTTCGACAGGGGGCCTTGGCTACACCTTC.

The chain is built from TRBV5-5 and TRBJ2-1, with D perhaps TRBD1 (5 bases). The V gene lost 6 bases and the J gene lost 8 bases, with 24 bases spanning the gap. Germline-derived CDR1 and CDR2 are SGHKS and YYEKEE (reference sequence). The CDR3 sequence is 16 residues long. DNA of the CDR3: TGTGCCAGCAATCCGCTAAGGGGTGAAGGTACGGATGAGCAGTTCTTC. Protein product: CASNPLRGEGTDEQFF. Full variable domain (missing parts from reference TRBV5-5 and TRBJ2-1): DAGVTQSPTHLIKTRGQQVTLRCSPISGHKSVSWYQQVLGQGPQFIFQYYEKEERGRGNFPDRFSARQFPNYSSELNVNALLLGDSALYLCASNPLRGEGTDEQFFGPGTRLTVL.

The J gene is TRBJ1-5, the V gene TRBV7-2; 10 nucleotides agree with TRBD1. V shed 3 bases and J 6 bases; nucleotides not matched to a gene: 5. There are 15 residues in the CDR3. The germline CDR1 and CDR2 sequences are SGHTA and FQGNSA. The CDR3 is CASSLGQGWAQPQHF. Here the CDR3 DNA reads TGTGCCAGCAGCTTGGGACAGGGGTGGGCTCAGCCCCAGCATTTT. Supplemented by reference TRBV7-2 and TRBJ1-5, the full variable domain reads GAGVSQSPSNKVTEKGKDVELRCDPISGHTALYWYRQSLGQGLEFLIYFQGNSAPDKSGLPSDRFSAERTGGSVSTLTIQRTQQEDSAVYLCASSLGQGWAQPQHFGDGTRLSIL.